This record looks at one TCR beta chain sequence and its context. This receptor's antigen is unknown. No qualities accompany the bases; no much larger clone lies one base away. A cohort of roughly 30 patients with locally advanced or metastatic urothelial carcinoma, treated at Memorial Sloan Kettering on a trial protocol, was included. Peripheral blood mononuclear cells were collected pretreatment and during treatment, with between 1 and 8 total time points per patient. The Qiagen DNeasy Blood extraction kit was used to purify genomic DNA from total PBMCs and tumor samples. Collected pretreatment and during treatment, PBMCs were isolated and stored as previously described. Including the terminal cysteine and phenylalanine, the CDR3 comprises 15 residues. The entry retains the CDR3 DNA only, 45 bases that are in frame from base 1. The germline V gene gives CDR1 as SGHNT and CDR2 as YENEEA. Unmatched junction bases come to 6, with V trimmed by 3 bases and J by 6 bases.

Each PCR received spiked-in synthetic TCR analog templates so that absolute template abundance could be estimated from read counts. Using the immunoSEQ assay, TCRbeta CDR3 regions were amplified from genomic DNA with bias-controlled V and J gene primers. Sequencing of rearranged TCRbeta segments was done at approximately 20X coverage. The authors' analysis ran thus. Sequencing errors were corrected by clustering, and CDR3s were annotated against IMGT so that V, D and J genes could be assigned. Downstream analyses used only productive TCRbeta rearrangements, leaving out any out-of-frame or stop-codon sequences. To compute clonality, Shannon entropy was normalized by the log of the number of unique productive sequences and then subtracted from one. Clones differing between time points or between blood and tumor were identified by Fisher's exact test with Benjamini-Hochberg correction at adjusted p below 0.01. Entries here come from immuneACCESS through TCRdb and include only in-frame sequences with V and J called. Some clones fail to appear in such tables; in the studies checked, an unresolved V gene covers under half of the shortfall, and the cause of the remainder is unknown. The DNA gave D and trimming, while V, J and clone size come from that table. For this sample the table gives about 80,000 clones, of which 75% to 90% were detected only once. The ten top clones hold 5% to 7% of the sample.

This entry comes from a study of PD-L1 blockade in urothelial cancer (dated by TCRdb to about 2017). For the study in its entirety: Every patient began therapy in about 2014 and was given atezolizumab 1,200 mg intravenously every 3 weeks. Twenty-five of 29 patients were identified as males with urothelial cancer of bladder origin, and a prior smoking history was reported by 18 of 29 patients. An ECOG performance status of 0 or 1 was recorded for the patients, and 0 to 3 prior chemotherapy regimens had been received by the patients. In the same patients, whole exome sequencing and RNA sequencing of pretreatment tumors were performed in addition to TCR sequencing. Twenty-nine patients had pretreatment blood TCR-seq, some 25 had at least one posttreatment blood collection, and some 25 had tumor TCR-seq. Blood samples gave a median of around 140,000 T cells and 83,000 or so unique TCRs, with a median clonality of 0.080. Blood samples were analyzed at two time points: 3 weeks after treatment start (second dose) and 6 weeks after treatment start. The study, an exploratory multi-omic analysis, examined somatic, immune and clinical correlates of response to PD-L1 blockade with atezolizumab in urothelial cancer. Durable clinical benefit was defined as a progression-free survival longer than 6 months, and TCR features were additionally tested against progression-free survival and overall survival. Durable clinical benefit was achieved by nine patients but not by the remaining 20. Pretreatment tumor samples, along with matched peripheral blood collected serially before and after atezolizumab treatment, underwent TCR sequencing.

Broader findings and caveats from the paper: Small sample size (n of about 30) and many exploratory analyses mean the results are intended to be hypothesis-generating. Improved progression-free and overall survival was found to be associated with pretreatment peripheral blood TCR clonality below the median. Greater expansion of tumor-associated TCR clones in peripheral blood 3 weeks after the start of treatment was observed in patients with durable benefit (n of about 21, p = 0.022).

Sequences were derived from PBMCs, sampled around atezolizumab (anti-PD-L1) treatment. This TCR derives from a woman aged 70-85 years with urothelial cancer. The rearranged chain carries TRBV11-3 and TRBJ1-5; 9 bases in between match TRBD1. The nucleotide sequence reads as follows: TGTGCCAGCAGCTTTCCAAACAGGGGGCTTCAGCCCCAGCATTTT. Translated, this is CASSFPNRGLQPQHF.